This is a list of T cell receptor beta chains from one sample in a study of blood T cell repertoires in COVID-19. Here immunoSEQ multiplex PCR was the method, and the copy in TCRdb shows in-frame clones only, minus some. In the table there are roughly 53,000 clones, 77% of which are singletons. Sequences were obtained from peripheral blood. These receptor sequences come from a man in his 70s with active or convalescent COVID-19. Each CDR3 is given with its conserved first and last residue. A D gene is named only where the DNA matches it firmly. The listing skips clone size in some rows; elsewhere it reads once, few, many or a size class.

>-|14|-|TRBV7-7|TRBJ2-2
CASSFMGGTGELFF
TGTGCTAGCAGCTTCATGGGGGGAACCGGGGAGCTGTTTTTT
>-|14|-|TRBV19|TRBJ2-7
CASSRTSPSYEQYF
TGTGCCAGTAGCCGGACTTCCCCCTCCTACGAGCAGTACTTC
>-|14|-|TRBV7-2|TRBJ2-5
CASSSGTLRETQYF
TGTGCCAGCAGCTCTGGGACTCTCAGAGAGACCCAGTACTTC
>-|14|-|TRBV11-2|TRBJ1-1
CASSTQGFNTEAFF
TGTGCCAGCAGCACGCAGGGGTTCAACACTGAAGCTTTCTTT
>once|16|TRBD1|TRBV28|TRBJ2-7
CASSYPRTGYSYEQYF
TGTGCCAGCAGTTACCCTAGGACAGGGTATTCCTACGAGCAGTACTTC
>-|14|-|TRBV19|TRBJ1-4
CASSIIGDSEKLFF
TGTGCCAGTAGTATTATAGGGGATTCGGAAAAACTGTTTTTT
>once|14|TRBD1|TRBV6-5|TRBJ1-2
CASSYTGQGAGYTF
TGTGCCAGCAGTTACACAGGACAGGGGGCTGGCTACACCTTC
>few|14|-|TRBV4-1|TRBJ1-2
CASSQPGTRKGYTF
TGCGCCAGCAGCCAACCCGGGACTCGGAAGGGCTACACCTTC
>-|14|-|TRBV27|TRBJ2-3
CASSFYTDTDTQYF
TGTGCCAGCAGTTTCTATACAGACACAGATACGCAGTATTTT
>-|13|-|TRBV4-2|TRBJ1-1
CASSRGGDTEAFF
TGTGCCAGCAGCCGCGGGGGGGACACTGAAGCTTTCTTT
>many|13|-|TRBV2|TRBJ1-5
CASQMGANQPQHF
TGTGCCAGCCAGATGGGGGCCAATCAGCCCCAGCATTTT
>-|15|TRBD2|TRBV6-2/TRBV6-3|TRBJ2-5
CASSWKGGYQETQYF
TGTGCCAGCAGTTGGAAGGGAGGGTACCAAGAGACCCAGTACTTC
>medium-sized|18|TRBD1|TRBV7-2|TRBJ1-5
CASSLEGQGARGRQPQHF
TGTGCCAGCAGCCTAGAGGGGCAGGGGGCGCGGGGTAGGCAGCCCCAGCATTTT
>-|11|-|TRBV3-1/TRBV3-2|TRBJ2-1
CASSQWGEQFF
TGTGCCAGCAGCCAATGGGGCGAGCAGTTCTTC
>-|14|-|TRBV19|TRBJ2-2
CASNKDRDAGELFF
TGTGCCAGTAACAAAGACAGAGACGCCGGGGAGCTGTTTTTT
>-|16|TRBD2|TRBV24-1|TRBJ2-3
CATSAGGGGVTDTQYF
TGTGCCACCAGTGCCGGCGGGGGGGGCGTTACAGATACGCAGTATTTT
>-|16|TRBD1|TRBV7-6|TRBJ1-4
CASSPPGTGRNEKLFF
TGTGCCAGCAGCCCACCCGGGACAGGGCGTAATGAAAAACTGTTTTTT
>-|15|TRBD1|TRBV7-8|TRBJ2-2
CASSPDRGLGGELFF
TGTGCCAGCAGCCCAGACAGGGGGCTTGGCGGGGAGCTGTTTTTT
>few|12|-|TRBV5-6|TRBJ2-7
CASSLRDYEQYF
TGTGCCAGCAGCTTACGAGACTACGAGCAGTACTTC
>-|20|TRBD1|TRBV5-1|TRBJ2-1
CASSSVGQGTILSSYNEQFF
TGCGCCAGCAGCTCGGTGGGACAGGGGACGATTCTGAGCTCCTACAATGAGCAGTTCTTC
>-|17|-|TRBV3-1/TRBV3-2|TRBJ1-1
CASSQGPRGVGGTEAFF
TGTGCCAGCAGCCAAGGGCCGCGAGGAGTTGGCGGCACTGAAGCTTTCTTT
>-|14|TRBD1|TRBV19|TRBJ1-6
CASSPQGAESPLHF
TGTGCCAGTAGCCCACAGGGGGCAGAGTCACCCCTCCACTTT
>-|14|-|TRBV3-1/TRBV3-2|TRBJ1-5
CASSPARGNQPQHF
TGTGCCAGCAGCCCCGCCCGGGGTAACCAGCCCCAGCATTTT
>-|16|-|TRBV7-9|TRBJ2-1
CASSRITAARYNEQFF
TGTGCCAGCAGCCGTATCACAGCGGCCCGATACAATGAGCAGTTCTTC